This is a list of T cell receptor beta chains from one sample in a study of OX40 agonist ivuxolimab in advanced cancers. Measured with immunoSEQ multiplex PCR; TCRdb has only the in-frame clones, and not every one. This sample has roughly 26,000 clones; more than 70% occur once, and the top ten carry almost 35%. Sample: CD4+ or CD8+ T cells sorted from blood, taken in a trial of the OX40 agonist ivuxolimab. The receptors here all came from an adult with an advanced solid tumor such as melanoma, head and neck, liver or kidney cancer. Both conserved end residues are part of each CDR3. The D gene is left open where the match is weak. A clone size is listed for some rows: how often the clone was seen (once, few, many), or a class if it is expanded.

V gene	D gene	J gene	clone size	CDR3 protein	CDR3 DNA
TRBV29-1	NA	TRBJ2-2	medium-sized	CSVRLLQVQTGELFF	TGCAGCGTCCGGCTTTTGCAGGTCCAGACCGGGGAGCTGTTTTTT
TRBV7-9	NA	TRBJ1-3	few	CARHHLGDTIYF	TGTGCCAGGCATCATTTGGGGGACACCATATATTTT
TRBV28	NA	TRBJ2-4	NA	CASSFIGGYIQYF	TGTGCCAGCAGTTTTATAGGGGGTTACATTCAGTACTTC
TRBV13	NA	TRBJ2-3	few	CASSLGGQADTQYF	TGTGCCAGCAGCTTGGGGGGGCAAGCAGATACGCAGTATTTT
TRBV29-1	TRBD1	TRBJ2-1	once	CSVEEGTAYNEQFF	TGCAGCGTTGAAGAGGGGACAGCATACAATGAGCAGTTCTTC
TRBV30	NA	TRBJ2-5	NA	CAWNGIQETQYF	TGTGCCTGGAATGGCATTCAAGAGACCCAGTACTTC
TRBV30	NA	TRBJ2-2	NA	CAWNVANTGELFF	TGTGCCTGGAACGTCGCGAACACCGGGGAGCTGTTTTTT
TRBV13	TRBD1	TRBJ1-2	NA	CASSLTDRGSEGYTF	TGTGCCAGCAGCCTAACGGACAGGGGCTCTGAGGGCTACACCTTC
TRBV28	NA	TRBJ2-3	NA	CASDSTSGTDTQYF	TGTGCCAGCGACTCGACTAGTGGCACAGATACGCAGTATTTT
TRBV7-9	NA	TRBJ2-7	NA	CASSLREWDPSYEQYF	TGTGCCAGCAGCTTAAGAGAATGGGACCCCTCCTACGAGCAGTACTTC
TRBV5-1	NA	TRBJ2-2	NA	CASSLDRLFYTGELFF	TGCGCCAGCAGCTTAGATAGACTTTTCTACACCGGGGAGCTGTTTTTT
TRBV27	NA	TRBJ2-7	NA	CASSLGGRETYEQYF	TGTGCCAGCAGTTTAGGGGGGCGGGAGACCTACGAGCAGTACTTC
TRBV18	NA	TRBJ1-1	NA	CASSPSSSGTEAFF	TGTGCCAGCTCACCGTCATCCTCGGGGACTGAAGCTTTCTTT
TRBV15	TRBD1	TRBJ1-2	once	CATSRDITGGGIGYTF	TGTGCTACCAGCAGAGATATCACAGGGGGAGGAATCGGCTACACCTTC
TRBV9	NA	TRBJ1-1	NA	CASSSMNTEAFF	TGTGCCAGCAGCTCCATGAACACTGAAGCTTTCTTT
TRBV6-6	NA	TRBJ1-1	once	CASSFGTGNTEAFF	TGTGCCAGCAGTTTCGGGACGGGGAACACTGAAGCTTTCTTT
TRBV18	TRBD2	TRBJ2-2	NA	CASSPVIRRGGRTGELFF	TGTGCCAGCTCACCAGTAATACGGCGGGGGGGCCGGACCGGGGAGCTGTTTTTT
TRBV10-2	NA	TRBJ2-2	once	CASSVGLFPGELFF	TGCGCCAGCAGTGTAGGGTTGTTCCCCGGGGAGCTGTTTTTT
TRBV6-5	NA	TRBJ1-2	few	CASSRLGGNGYTF	TGTGCCAGCAGCCGCCTGGGGGGGAATGGCTACACCTTC
TRBV5-5	TRBD1	TRBJ1-1	NA	CASSPYSMDRGNTEAFF	TGTGCCAGCAGCCCGTACTCTATGGACAGGGGTAACACTGAAGCTTTCTTT
TRBV19	NA	TRBJ1-1	NA	CASSIEMNTEAFF	TGTGCCAGTAGTATAGAGATGAACACTGAAGCTTTCTTT
TRBV7-8	NA	TRBJ2-1	NA	CASSSPWGEQFF	TGTGCCAGCAGCTCGCCCTGGGGGGAGCAGTTCTTC